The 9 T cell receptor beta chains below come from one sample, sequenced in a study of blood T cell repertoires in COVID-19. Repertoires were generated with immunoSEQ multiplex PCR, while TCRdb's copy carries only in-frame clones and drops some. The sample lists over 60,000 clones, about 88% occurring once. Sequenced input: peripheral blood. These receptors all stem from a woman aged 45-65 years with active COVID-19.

The CDR3 region has the DNA TGTGCCACCAGTGATTTAGGGGGTAATGCGTGTAAGCCCCAGCATTTT. Protein: CATSDLGGNACKPQHF. The chain couples TRBV24-1 to TRBJ1-5, with D perhaps matching TRBD1 (6 bases). Trimming shortened V by 1 base and J by 8 bases, and 17 bases separated the two germline ends. Germline V gene sequence: CDR1 KGHDR, CDR2 SFDVKD. This CDR3 region has 16 residues.

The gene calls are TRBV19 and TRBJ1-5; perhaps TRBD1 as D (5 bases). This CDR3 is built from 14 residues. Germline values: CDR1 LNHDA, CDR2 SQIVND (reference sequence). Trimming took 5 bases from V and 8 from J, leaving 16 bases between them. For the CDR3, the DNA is TGTGCCAGTAGTGGGGGAGGAGCTCGGGAGCCCCAGCATTTT. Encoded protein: CASSGGGAREPQHF.

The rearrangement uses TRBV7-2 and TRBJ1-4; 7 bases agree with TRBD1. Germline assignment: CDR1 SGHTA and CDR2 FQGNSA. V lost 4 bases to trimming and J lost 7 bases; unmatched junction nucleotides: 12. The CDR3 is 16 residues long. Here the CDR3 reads CASSWNVGGGSEKLFF. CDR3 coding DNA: TGTGCCAGCAGCTGGAATGTAGGAGGGGGCTCTGAAAAACTGTTTTTT. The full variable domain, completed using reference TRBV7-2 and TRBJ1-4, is GAGVSQSPSNKVTEKGKDVELRCDPISGHTALYWYRQSLGQGLEFLIYFQGNSAPDKSGLPSDRFSAERTGGSVSTLTIQRTQQEDSAVYLCASSWNVGGGSEKLFFGSGTQLSVL.

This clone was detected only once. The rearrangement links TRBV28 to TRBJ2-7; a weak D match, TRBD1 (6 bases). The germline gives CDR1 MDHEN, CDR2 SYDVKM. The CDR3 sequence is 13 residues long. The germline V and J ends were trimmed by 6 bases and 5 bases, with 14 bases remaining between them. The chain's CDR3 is CASSQPGAHEQYF. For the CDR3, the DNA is TGTGCCAGCAGCCAACCAGGGGCCCACGAGCAGTACTTC.

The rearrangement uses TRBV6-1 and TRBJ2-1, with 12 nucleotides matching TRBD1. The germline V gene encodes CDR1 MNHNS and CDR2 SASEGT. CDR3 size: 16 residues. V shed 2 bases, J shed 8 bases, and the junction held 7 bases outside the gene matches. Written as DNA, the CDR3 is TGTGCCAGCAGTGAAATGGGACAGGGGGCTTGGGATGAGCAGTTCTTC. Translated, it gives CASSEMGQGAWDEQFF.

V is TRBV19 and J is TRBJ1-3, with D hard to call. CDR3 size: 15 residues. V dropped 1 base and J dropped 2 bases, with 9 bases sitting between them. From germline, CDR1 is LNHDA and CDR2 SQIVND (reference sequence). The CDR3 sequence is CASSIAGFTGNTIYF. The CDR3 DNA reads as TGTGCCAGTAGTATAGCGGGGTTCACTGGAAACACCATATATTTT.

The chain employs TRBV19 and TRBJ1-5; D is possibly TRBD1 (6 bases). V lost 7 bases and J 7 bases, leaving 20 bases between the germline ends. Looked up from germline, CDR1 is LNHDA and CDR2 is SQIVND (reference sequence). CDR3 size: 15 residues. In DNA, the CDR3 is TGTGCCAGTACCCGAAGGGGGGGGGCTGACCAGCCCCAGCATTTT. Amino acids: CASTRRGGADQPQHF.

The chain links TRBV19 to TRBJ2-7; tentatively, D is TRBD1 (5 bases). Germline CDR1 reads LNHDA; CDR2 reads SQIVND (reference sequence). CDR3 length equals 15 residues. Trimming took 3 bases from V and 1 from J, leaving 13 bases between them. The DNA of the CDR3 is TGTGCCAGTAGTATCAAGGGGCTAAGGTCCTACGAGCAGTACTTC. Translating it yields CASSIKGLRSYEQYF.

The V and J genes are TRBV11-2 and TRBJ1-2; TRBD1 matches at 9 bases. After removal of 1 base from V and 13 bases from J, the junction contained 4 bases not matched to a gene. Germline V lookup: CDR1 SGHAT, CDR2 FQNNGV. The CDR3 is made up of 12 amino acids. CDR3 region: CASSLVWTGATF. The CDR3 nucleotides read TGTGCCAGCAGCTTAGTTTGGACAGGGGCCACCTTC.